This TCR beta chain was documented in a study of technical replicates of blood from a handful of donors. Profiling relied on immunoSEQ multiplex PCR, and the TCRdb table lists in-frame clones only, not all of them. The table has about 84,000 clones, about 98% seen once. Per germline, CDR1 GTSNPN and CDR2 SVGIG (reference sequence). The CDR3 is 13 residues long. Between the trimmed V and J ends, which lost 1 base and 6 bases, there was a span of 13 bases. Sequenced input: T cells isolated from PBMCs. The rearrangement links TRBV30 to TRBJ2-7; TRBD2 is a possible D gene (5 bases). The clonotype was recovered from a human donor in good health. The CDR3 loop reads CAWSDEGLTEQYF. As DNA, the CDR3 is TGTGCCTGGAGTGACGAGGGATTGACCGAGCAGTACTTC.